This T cell receptor beta chain was retrieved from a study of cytomegalovirus exposure and HLA in healthy donors. Study observations and caveats: Researchers catalogued 160 or so TCR beta chains as cytomegalovirus-associated.

TCRdb's table, derived via immunoSEQ multiplex PCR, lists solely in-frame clones and lacks some. The sample gives over 200,000 clones, around four fifths of which show up once; roughly 6% is in the top ten. The ends lost 2 bases at V and 4 bases at J; junction bases unmatched: 5. Germline V gene lookup returns CDR1 SGHDT and CDR2 YYEEEE. The CDR3 sequence is 14 residues long. To note about this clone: Its antigen is not known.

The specimen was PBMCs. The clonotype originates from a young woman in good health and CMV-seronegative. The chain carries TRBV5-6 and TRBJ2-7; 8 bases align to TRBD2. CDR3 protein: CASSFGGRQYEQYF. The CDR3 coding sequence is TGTGCCAGCAGCTTTGGCGGGAGGCAGTACGAGCAGTACTTC.